These 14 T cell receptor beta chains share one sample of origin, sequenced in a study of OX40 agonist ivuxolimab in advanced cancers. Measured with immunoSEQ multiplex PCR; TCRdb has only the in-frame clones, and not every one. Of about 14,000 clones in the sample, 82% were seen once. Sample: CD4+ or CD8+ T cells sorted from blood, taken in a trial of the OX40 agonist ivuxolimab. Receptors were obtained from an adult with an advanced solid tumor such as melanoma, head and neck, liver or kidney cancer.

The rearrangement links TRBV7-9 to TRBJ2-1; D is uncertain. This CDR3 comprises 12 residues. Germline V CDR1 and CDR2: SEHNR, FQNEAQ (reference sequence). The ends were cut back, 1 base at V and 11 bases at J, with 9 bases in the middle. CDR3 coding DNA: TGTGCCAGCAGCTTAGATAGGGTACAGCAGTTCTTC. It yields the protein CASSLDRVQQFF.

The J gene is TRBJ2-3, the V gene TRBV9, with TRBD2 identical over 9 bases. With 3 bases clipped from V and 3 bases from J, the junction kept 14 bases outside the gene matches. The CDR3 has 18 amino acids. The V gene's germline CDR1 is SGDLS and CDR2 YYNGEE. The CDR3: CASSAPLDGSGGTDTQYF. As DNA, the CDR3 is TGTGCCAGCAGCGCCCCCCTCGACGGTAGCGGGGGTACAGATACGCAGTATTTT.

In this sample, this clone is medium-sized. The chain uses TRBV7-8 and TRBJ1-6; D is possibly TRBD1 (6 bases). Per the germline V gene, CDR1 is SGHVS and CDR2 is FQNEAQ. This CDR3 comprises 18 residues. V lost 1 base and J 6 bases, leaving 19 bases between the germline ends. CDR3 DNA sequence: TGTGCCAGCAGCTTAGATTTGAGGGGGGGCGGTATTAATTCACCCCTCCACTTT. It translates to CASSLDLRGGGINSPLHF.

V and J are TRBV19 and TRBJ2-2; D possibly corresponds to TRBD1 (5 bases). The CDR3 covers 13 residues. Trimming removed 5 bases from V and 6 bases from J, with 10 bases in between. The germline V gene encodes CDR1 LNHDA and CDR2 SQIVND (reference sequence). The CDR3 is CASSSGYPGELFF. CDR3 bases: TGTGCCAGTAGTTCAGGGTACCCCGGGGAGCTGTTTTTT.

The V call is TRBV6-5, the J call TRBJ1-1, with unresolved D. The CDR3 runs 12 residues. Germline CDR1 MNHEY, CDR2 SVGAGI. V was trimmed by 2 bases and J by 8 bases, leaving 9 bases between them. The CDR3 region is CASSYSNGEAFF. DNA for the CDR3: TGTGCCAGCAGTTACAGTAACGGGGAAGCTTTCTTT.

V gene TRBV4-2 combines with J gene TRBJ2-7, with D possibly TRBD2 on 7 matching bases. V lost 4 bases and J lost 0, with 16 bases in between. The CDR3 covers 16 residues. CDR1 and CDR2 from the germline V gene are LGHNA and YNFKEQ. The CDR3 loop is CASSPTEGDYSYEQYF. DNA for the CDR3: TGTGCCAGCAGCCCCACCGAGGGGGACTACTCCTACGAGCAGTACTTC.

The J gene is TRBJ1-4, the V gene TRBV5-1; TRBD1 aligns across 7 bases. The CDR3 length is 15 residues. The junction had 9 bases not matched to a gene; V was cut back by 3 bases and J by 7 bases. Germline V CDR1 and CDR2: SGHRS, YFSETQ. CDR3 DNA sequence: TGCGCCAGCAGCTCGACAGGGAGTGTCGGTGAAAAACTGTTTTTT. The encoded protein is CASSSTGSVGEKLFF.

The chain is built from TRBV9 and TRBJ2-1; D may match TRBD1 or TRBD2 (5 bases each). Trimming shortened V by 4 bases and J by 1 base, and 9 bases separated the two germline ends. Looked up from germline, CDR1 is SGDLS and CDR2 is YYNGEE. This CDR3 has 14 residues. The CDR3 is CASSPGASYNEQFF. The CDR3 nucleotides are TGTGCCAGCAGCCCCGGGGCATCCTACAATGAGCAGTTCTTC.

This chain connects TRBV7-2 to TRBJ2-5; TRBD2 agrees at 7 bases. After removal of 1 base from V and 1 base from J, the junction contained 3 bases not matched to a gene. The CDR3 is 15 residues long. Germline V gives CDR1 SGHTA, CDR2 FQGNSA. The CDR3 nucleotides read TGTGCCAGCAGCTTAGGCGGGGGACCCCAAGAGACCCAGTACTTC. Protein: CASSLGGGPQETQYF.

The chain employs TRBV7-6 and TRBJ1-5, with 9 bases lining up with TRBD1. The V segment lost 5 bases and the J segment 15 bases; nucleotides outside the gene matches: 11. From germline, CDR1 is SGHVS and CDR2 FNYEAQ. This CDR3 spans 13 amino acids. CDR3 loop: CASSPDPGTGWHF. The CDR3 DNA reads as TGTGCCAGCAGCCCGGACCCCGGGACAGGGTGGCATTTT. The whole variable domain, filled in from reference TRBV7-6 and TRBJ1-5, reads GAGVSQSPRYKVTKRGQDVALRCDPISGHVSLYWYRQALGQGPEFLTYFNYEAQQDKSGLPNDRFSAERPEGSISTLTIQRTEQRDSAMYRCASSPDPGTGWHFGDGTRLSIL.

The genes are TRBV2 and TRBJ2-7, with unresolved D. V lost 2 bases and J lost 7, with 9 bases in between. Looked up from germline, CDR1 is SNHLY and CDR2 is FYNNEI. The CDR3 has 12 amino acids. CDR3: CASSETRVEQYF. DNA of the CDR3: TGTGCCAGCAGTGAAACCCGGGTTGAGCAGTACTTC.

The chain links TRBV28 to TRBJ1-4; D perhaps matches TRBD1 (5 bases). The V gene's germline CDR1 is MDHEN and CDR2 SYDVKM. V gave up 8 bases and J gave up 7 bases, with 17 bases separating them. This CDR3 is 14 amino acids long. CDR3 in DNA: TGTGCCAGCTCAAATTCAGGGATCTCTGAAAAACTGTTTTTT. As protein: CASSNSGISEKLFF.

The rearrangement links TRBV27 to TRBJ1-1, with D maybe TRBD1 (6 bases). V dropped 5 bases and J dropped 5 bases, with 18 bases sitting between them. The CDR3 contains 15 residues. Per germline, CDR1 MNHEY and CDR2 SMNVEV (reference sequence). Here the CDR3 reads CASSADPDRRTEAFF. The DNA of the CDR3 is TGTGCCAGCAGTGCGGATCCGGACAGACGGACTGAAGCTTTCTTT.

For this clone: At one boundary the junction diverges from the germline segment, which might be a read error. The chain is built from TRBV2 and TRBJ2-5; the match to TRBD2 covers 7 bases. CDR1 SNHLY and CDR2 FYNNEI come from the germline V gene. The CDR3 length is 14 residues. The CDR3 region is CASIETSEQETQYF. The DNA for the CDR3 is TGTGCCAGCATTGAAACTAGCGAACAAGAGACCCAGTACTTC.